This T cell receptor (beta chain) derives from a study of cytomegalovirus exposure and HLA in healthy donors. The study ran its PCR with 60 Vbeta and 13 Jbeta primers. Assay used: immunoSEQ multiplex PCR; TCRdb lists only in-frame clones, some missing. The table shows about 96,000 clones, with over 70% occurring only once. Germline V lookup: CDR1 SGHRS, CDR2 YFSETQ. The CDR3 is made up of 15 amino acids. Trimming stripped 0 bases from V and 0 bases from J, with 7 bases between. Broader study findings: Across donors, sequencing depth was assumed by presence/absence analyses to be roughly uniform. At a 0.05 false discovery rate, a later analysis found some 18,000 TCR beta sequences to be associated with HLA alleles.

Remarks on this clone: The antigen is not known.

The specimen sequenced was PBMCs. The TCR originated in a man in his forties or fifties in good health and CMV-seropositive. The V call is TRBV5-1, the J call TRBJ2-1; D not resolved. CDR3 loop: CASSLDGSSYNEQFF. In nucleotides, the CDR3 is TGCGCCAGCAGCTTGGATGGTAGCTCCTACAATGAGCAGTTCTTC.